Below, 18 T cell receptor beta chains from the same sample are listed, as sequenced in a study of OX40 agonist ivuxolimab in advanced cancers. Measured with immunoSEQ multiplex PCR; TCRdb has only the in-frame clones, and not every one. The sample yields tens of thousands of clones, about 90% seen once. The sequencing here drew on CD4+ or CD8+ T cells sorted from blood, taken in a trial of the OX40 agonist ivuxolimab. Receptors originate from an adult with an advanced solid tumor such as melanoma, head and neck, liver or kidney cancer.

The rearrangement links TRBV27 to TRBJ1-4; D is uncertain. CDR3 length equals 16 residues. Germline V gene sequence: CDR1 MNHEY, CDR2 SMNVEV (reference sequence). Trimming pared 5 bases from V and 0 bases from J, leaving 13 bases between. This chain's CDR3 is CASSPYALPTNEKLFF. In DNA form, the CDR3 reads TGTGCCAGCAGTCCTTACGCACTCCCAACTAATGAAAAACTGTTTTTT.

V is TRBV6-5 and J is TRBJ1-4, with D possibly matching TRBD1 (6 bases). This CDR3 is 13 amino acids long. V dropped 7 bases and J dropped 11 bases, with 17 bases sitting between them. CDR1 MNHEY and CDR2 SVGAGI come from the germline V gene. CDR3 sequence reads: CASTGRGWRKLFF. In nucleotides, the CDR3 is TGTGCCAGCACGGGGAGGGGGTGGCGGAAACTGTTTTTT.

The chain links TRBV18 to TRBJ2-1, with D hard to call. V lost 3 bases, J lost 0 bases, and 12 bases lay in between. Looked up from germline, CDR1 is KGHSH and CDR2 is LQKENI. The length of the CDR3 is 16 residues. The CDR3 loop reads CASSPEDGSSYNEQFF. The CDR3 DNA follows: TGTGCCAGCTCACCTGAGGACGGAAGCTCCTACAATGAGCAGTTCTTC.

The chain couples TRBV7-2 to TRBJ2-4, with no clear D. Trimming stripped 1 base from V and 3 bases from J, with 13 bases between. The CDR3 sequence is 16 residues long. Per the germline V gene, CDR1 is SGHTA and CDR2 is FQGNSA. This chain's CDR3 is CASSLVLGYGKNIQYF. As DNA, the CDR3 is TGTGCCAGCAGCTTAGTTCTAGGATATGGCAAAAACATTCAGTACTTC.

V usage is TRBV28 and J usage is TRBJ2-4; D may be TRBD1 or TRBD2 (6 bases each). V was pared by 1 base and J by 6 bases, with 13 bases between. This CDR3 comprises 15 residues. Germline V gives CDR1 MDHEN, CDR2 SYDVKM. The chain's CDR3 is CASSLSGGQGNIQYF. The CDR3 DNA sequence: TGTGCCAGCAGTTTATCTGGGGGGCAAGGAAACATTCAGTACTTC.

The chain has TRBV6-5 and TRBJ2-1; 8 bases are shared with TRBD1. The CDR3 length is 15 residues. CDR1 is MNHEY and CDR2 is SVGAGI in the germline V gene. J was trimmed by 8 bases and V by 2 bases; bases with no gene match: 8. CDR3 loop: CASSYEGQGADEQFF. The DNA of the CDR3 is TGTGCCAGCAGTTACGAGGGGCAGGGGGCGGATGAGCAGTTCTTC.

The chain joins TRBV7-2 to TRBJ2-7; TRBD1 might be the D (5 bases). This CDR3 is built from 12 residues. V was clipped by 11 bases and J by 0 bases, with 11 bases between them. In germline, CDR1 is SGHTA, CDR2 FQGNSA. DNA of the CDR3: TGTGCCGGTTTAGGGGTCTCCTACGAGCAGTACTTC. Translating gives CAGLGVSYEQYF.

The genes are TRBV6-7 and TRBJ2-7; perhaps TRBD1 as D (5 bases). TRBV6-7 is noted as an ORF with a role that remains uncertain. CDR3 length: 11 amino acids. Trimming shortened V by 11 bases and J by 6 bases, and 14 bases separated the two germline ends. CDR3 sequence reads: CAQQGRCEQYF. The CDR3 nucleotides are TGTGCCCAGCAGGGAAGATGCGAGCAGTACTTC.

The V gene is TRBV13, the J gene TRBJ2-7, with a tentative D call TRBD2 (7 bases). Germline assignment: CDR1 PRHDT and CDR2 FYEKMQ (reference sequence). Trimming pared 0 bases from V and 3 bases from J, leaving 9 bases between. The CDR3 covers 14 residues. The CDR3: CASSLGRGGYEQYF. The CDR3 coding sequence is TGTGCCAGCAGCTTAGGAAGGGGGGGCTACGAGCAGTACTTC.

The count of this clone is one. CDR3 loop: CASSLSEDREYNEQFF. In DNA form, the CDR3 reads TGTGCCAGCAGCTTATCAGAGGACAGGGAATACAATGAGCAGTTCTTC. The V and J genes are TRBV7-3 and TRBJ2-1; the match to TRBD1 covers 8 bases. J was trimmed by 4 bases and V by 2 bases; bases with no gene match: 7. The CDR3 length is 16 residues. Looked up from germline, CDR1 is SGHTA and CDR2 is FQGTGA.

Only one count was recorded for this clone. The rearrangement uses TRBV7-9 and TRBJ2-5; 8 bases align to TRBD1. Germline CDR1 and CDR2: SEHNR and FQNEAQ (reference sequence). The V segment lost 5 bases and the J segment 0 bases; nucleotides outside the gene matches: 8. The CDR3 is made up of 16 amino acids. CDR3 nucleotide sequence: TGTGCCAGCAGCCCGCCGGGACAGGTGTACCAAGAGACCCAGTACTTC. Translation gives CASSPPGQVYQETQYF.

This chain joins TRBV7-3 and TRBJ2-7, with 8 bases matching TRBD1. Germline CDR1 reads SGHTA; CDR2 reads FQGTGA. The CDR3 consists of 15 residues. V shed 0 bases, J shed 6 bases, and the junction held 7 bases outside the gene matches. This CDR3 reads CASSLTDDRGGEQYF. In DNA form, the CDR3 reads TGTGCCAGCAGCTTAACGGACGACAGGGGCGGCGAGCAGTACTTC. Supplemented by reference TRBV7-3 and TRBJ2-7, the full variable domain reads GAGVSQTPSNKVTEKGKYVELRCDPISGHTALYWYRQSLGQGPEFLIYFQGTGAADDSGLPNDRFFAVRPEGSVSTLKIQRTERGDSAVYLCASSLTDDRGGEQYFGPGTRLTVT.

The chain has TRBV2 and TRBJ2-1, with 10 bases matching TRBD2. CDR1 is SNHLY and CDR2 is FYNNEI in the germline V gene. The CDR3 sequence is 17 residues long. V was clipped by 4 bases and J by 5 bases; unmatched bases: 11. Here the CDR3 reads CASSVWTGLASNNEQFF. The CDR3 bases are TGTGCCAGCAGTGTTTGGACGGGACTAGCGTCAAACAATGAGCAGTTCTTC. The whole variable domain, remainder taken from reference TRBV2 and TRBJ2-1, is EPEVTQTPSHQVTQMGQEVILRCVPISNHLYFYWYRQILGQKVEFLVSFYNNEISEKSEIFDDQFSVERPDGSNFTLKIRSTKLEDSAMYFCASSVWTGLASNNEQFFGPGTRLTVL.

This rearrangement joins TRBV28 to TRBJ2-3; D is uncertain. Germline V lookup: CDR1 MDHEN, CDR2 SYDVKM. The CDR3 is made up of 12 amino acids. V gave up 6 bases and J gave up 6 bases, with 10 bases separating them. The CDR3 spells CASSRPPDTQYF. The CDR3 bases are TGTGCCAGCAGCCGCCCCCCGGATACGCAGTATTTT. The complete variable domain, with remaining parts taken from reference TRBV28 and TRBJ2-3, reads DVKVTQSSRYLVKRTGEKVFLECVQDMDHENMFWYRQDPGLGLRLIYFSYDVKMKEKGDIPEGYSVSREKKERFSLILESASTNQTSMYLCASSRPPDTQYFGPGTRLTVL.

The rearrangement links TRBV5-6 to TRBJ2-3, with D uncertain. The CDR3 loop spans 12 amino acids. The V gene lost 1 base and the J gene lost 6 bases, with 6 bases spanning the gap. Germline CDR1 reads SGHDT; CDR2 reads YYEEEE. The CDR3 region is CASSLQSDTQYF. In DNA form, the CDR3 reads TGTGCCAGCAGCTTGCAATCCGATACGCAGTATTTT.

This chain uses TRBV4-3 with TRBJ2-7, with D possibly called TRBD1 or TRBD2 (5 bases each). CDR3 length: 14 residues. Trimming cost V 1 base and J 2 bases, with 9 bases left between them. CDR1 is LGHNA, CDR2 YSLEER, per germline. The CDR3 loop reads CASSQGRGAYEQYF. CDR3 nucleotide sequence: TGCGCCAGCAGCCAAGGGAGAGGGGCCTACGAGCAGTACTTC.

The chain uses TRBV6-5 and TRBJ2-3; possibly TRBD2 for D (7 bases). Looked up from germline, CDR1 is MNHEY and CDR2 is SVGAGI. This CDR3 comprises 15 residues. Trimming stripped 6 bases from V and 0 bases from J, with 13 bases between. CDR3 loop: CASSQGGVSTDTQYF. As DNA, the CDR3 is TGTGCCAGCAGCCAAGGGGGGGTGAGCACAGATACGCAGTATTTT.

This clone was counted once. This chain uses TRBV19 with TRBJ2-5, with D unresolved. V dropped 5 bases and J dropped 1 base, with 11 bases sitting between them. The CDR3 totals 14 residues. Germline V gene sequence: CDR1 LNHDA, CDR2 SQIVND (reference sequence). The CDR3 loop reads CASSLRQVQETQYF. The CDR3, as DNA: TGTGCCAGTAGTCTTAGGCAAGTCCAAGAGACCCAGTACTTC. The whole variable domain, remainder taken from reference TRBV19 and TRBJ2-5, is DGGITQSPKYLFRKEGQNVTLSCEQNLNHDAMYWYRQDPGQGLRLIYYSQIVNDFQKGDIAEGYSVSREKKESFPLTVTSAQKNPTAFYLCASSLRQVQETQYFGPGTRLLVL.